The 10 T cell receptor beta chains in this list originate from one sample, sequenced in a study of Graves' ophthalmopathy and Graves' hyperthyroidism (dated by TCRdb to 2017 to 2018). The reads were generated on an Illumina HiSeq 2000. For repertoire sequencing, TCR beta CDR3 regions were amplified from RNA transcripts. The first round was an RT-PCR using HTBI primers with the Qiagen OneStep RT-PCR kit, and this first round was followed by a second-round multiplex PCR, then size selection and purification. TCRdb reran the public reads through fastp at Q25 and MiXCR, keeping productive beta chains. CDR3 protein duplicates are merged, each entry listing the most common genes and DNA. The sample table contains around 36,000 distinct CDR3 sequences; only one count was recorded for approximately 55% of them. The ten largest account for 26% of the sample. Specimen: peripheral blood. These receptors were taken from an adult woman with stable Graves' hyperthyroidism.

This chain's CDR3 is CASSLRTGRAPEQFF. The CDR3 region has the DNA TGTGCCAGCAGCTTACGGACCGGGAGGGCCCCTGAGCAGTTCTTC. The chain uses TRBV7-9 and TRBJ2-1; 8 bases are a match to TRBD2. CDR1 and CDR2 from the germline V gene are SEHNR and FQNEAQ (reference sequence). The CDR3 spans 15 residues. V shed 2 bases and J 9 bases; nucleotides not matched to a gene: 9.

The chain combines TRBV20-1 with TRBJ2-5; D tentatively fits TRBD1 or TRBD2 (6 bases each). From germline, CDR1 is DFQATT and CDR2 SNEGSKA (reference sequence). The CDR3 covers 12 residues. With 6 bases removed from V and 4 bases from J, the gap between germline ends came to 12 bases. CDR3 DNA: TGCAGTGCCGGGGGCGGGGTAGAGACCCAGTACTTC. Its translation: CSAGGGVETQYF.

Of note for this clonotype: A much larger clone is a single base away; this may be a read error. Since the CDR3 does not end with the conserved phenylalanine or tryptophan, this likely comes from a read error. This chain joins TRBV30 and TRBJ1-1; 7 nucleotides line up with TRBD1. The germline gives CDR1 GTSNPN, CDR2 SVGIG (reference sequence). V shed 1 base and J 4 bases; nucleotides not matched to a gene: 3. The CDR3 has 13 residues. Here the CDR3 reads CAWSGTGATEAFS. CDR3 in DNA: TGTGCCTGGAGTGGTACAGGGGCCACTGAAGCTTTCTCT.

The chain couples TRBV12-3 or TRBV12-4 to TRBJ2-1; the D gene could be TRBD1 or TRBD2 (5 bases each). This CDR3 contains 11 residues. The V end lost 5 bases, the J end lost 10 bases, and 9 bases lay between the germline ends. The CDR3 is CASSPRGEQFF. The CDR3 bases are TGTGCCAGCAGTCCCCGGGGCGAGCAGTTCTTC.

The V and J genes are TRBV20-1 and TRBJ1-2; 8 bases are shared with TRBD1. The CDR3 spans 13 residues. With 6 bases clipped from V and 8 bases from J, the junction kept 11 bases outside the gene matches. In germline, CDR1 is DFQATT, CDR2 SNEGSKA (reference sequence). The CDR3 spells CSAPNTDRVGYTF. DNA for the CDR3: TGCAGTGCCCCCAACACGGACAGGGTCGGCTACACCTTC.

This clonotype was found many times. The chain is built from TRBV7-9 and TRBJ1-2, with 7 positions matching TRBD1. Germline CDR1 SEHNR, CDR2 FQNEAQ (reference sequence). There are 15 residues in the CDR3. J lost 1 base, V lost 6 bases, and 8 bases had no gene match. CDR3 in amino acids: CASRSGQAYNYGYTF. The DNA for the CDR3 is TGTGCCAGCAGATCCGGACAGGCTTATAACTATGGCTACACCTTC. The full variable domain, rest sourced from reference TRBV7-9 and TRBJ1-2, is DTGVSQNPRHKITKRGQNVTFRCDPISEHNRLYWYRQTLGQGPEFLTYFQNEAQLEKSRLLSDRFSAERPKGSFSTLEIQRTEQGDSAMYLCASRSGQAYNYGYTFGSGTRLTVV.

The V call is TRBV9, the J call TRBJ2-7; 14 nucleotides agree with TRBD2. CDR1 and CDR2 from the germline V gene are SGDLS and YYNGEE. V lost 4 bases and J lost 4; bases outside the gene matches: 7. This CDR3 contains 16 residues. The CDR3 spells CASSPGLAGDPYEQYF. DNA of the CDR3: TGTGCCAGCAGCCCGGGACTAGCGGGAGACCCATACGAGCAGTACTTC.

The rearrangement links TRBV7-9 to TRBJ1-2; D possibly corresponds to TRBD1 (6 bases). Trimming cost V 2 bases and J 7 bases, with 23 bases left between them. Germline assignment: CDR1 SEHNR and CDR2 FQNEAQ (reference sequence). The CDR3 consists of 17 residues. The CDR3, as DNA: TGTGCCAGCAGCTTAACGACAGGCTTCACCGGGGAGCTTGGCTACACCTTC. The encoded protein is CASSLTTGFTGELGYTF.

Concerning this clonotype: The CDR3 does not close with the conserved phenylalanine or tryptophan, likely indicating a read error. No DNA is shown, since the ends of the CDR3 on it are uncertain; the CDR3 is the one TCRdb lists. This chain joins TRBV20-1 and TRBJ2-6. CDR1 and CDR2 from the germline V gene are DFQATT and SNEGSKA (reference sequence). The CDR3 spans 14 amino acids, including both terminal residues. CDR3: CSARDIDGANVLVL.

The V and J genes are TRBV7-2 and TRBJ2-2; no clear D gene. This CDR3 comprises 13 residues. Trimming shortened V by 4 bases and J by 4 bases, and 7 bases separated the two germline ends. Germline lookup yields CDR1 SGHTA and CDR2 FQGNSA. CDR3 protein: CASSSPVTGELFF. The CDR3 DNA follows: TGTGCCAGCAGCTCGCCAGTCACCGGGGAGCTGTTTTTT.